This T cell receptor beta chain was identified in a study of OX40 agonist ivuxolimab in advanced cancers. This clone is a singleton in its sample. Produced via immunoSEQ multiplex PCR; TCRdb's table is partial and in-frame only. The table lists about 30,000 clones, under 80% of them singletons, with approximately 30% in the top ten. Trimming removed 3 bases from V and 3 bases from J, with 12 bases in between. CDR3 length: 15 amino acids. Germline V lookup: CDR1 MNHNS, CDR2 SASEGT. Specimen: CD4+ or CD8+ T cells sorted from blood, collected in a trial of the OX40 agonist ivuxolimab. The chain combines TRBV6-1 with TRBJ1-5; D is ambiguous. The sequence was obtained from an adult with an advanced solid tumor such as melanoma, head and neck, liver or kidney cancer. CDR3 sequence reads: CASSETYGLNQPQHF. The CDR3 nucleotides read TGTGCCAGCAGTGAGACGTACGGACTCAATCAGCCCCAGCATTTT.